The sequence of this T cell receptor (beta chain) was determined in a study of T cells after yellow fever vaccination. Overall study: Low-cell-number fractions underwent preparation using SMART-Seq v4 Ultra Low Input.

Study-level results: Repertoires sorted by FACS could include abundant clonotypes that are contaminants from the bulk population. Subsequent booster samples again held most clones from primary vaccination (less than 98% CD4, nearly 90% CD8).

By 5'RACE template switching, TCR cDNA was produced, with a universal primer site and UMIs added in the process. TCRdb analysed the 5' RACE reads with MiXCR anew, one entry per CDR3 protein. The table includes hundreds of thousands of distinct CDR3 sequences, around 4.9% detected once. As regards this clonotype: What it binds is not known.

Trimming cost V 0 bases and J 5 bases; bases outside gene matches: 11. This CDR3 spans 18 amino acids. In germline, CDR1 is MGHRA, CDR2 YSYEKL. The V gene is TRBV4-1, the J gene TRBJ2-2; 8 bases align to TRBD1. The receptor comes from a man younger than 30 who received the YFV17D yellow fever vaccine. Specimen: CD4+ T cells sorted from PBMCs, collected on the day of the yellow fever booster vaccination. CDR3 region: CASSQESQGARQTGELFF. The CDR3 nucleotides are TGCGCCAGCAGCCAAGAGTCGCAGGGGGCTAGGCAGACCGGGGAGCTGTTTTTT.